These 27 T cell receptor beta chains were sequenced from one sample in a study of glioma-infiltrating T cells after dendritic cell vaccination. Specified time point: after dendritic cell vaccination, including at tumor progression/relapse. Clones were sequenced by immunoSEQ multiplex PCR, and TCRdb holds only the in-frame ones, with some missing. In the table there are 55,000 to 75,000 clones, approximately 80% of which are singletons. This sample comprised blood, obtained after dendritic cell vaccination. Every receptor here comes from a human donor with glioblastoma.

This clone has more than one count but fewer than ten. The CDR3, as DNA: TGCGCCAGCAGCCAAGGACAGGATGGTGGCTACACCTTC. Its protein product is CASSQGQDGGYTF. The V gene is TRBV4-3, the J gene TRBJ1-2, with a tentative D call TRBD1 (6 bases). From germline, CDR1 is LGHNA and CDR2 YSLEER. V lost 1 base, J lost 7 bases, and 10 bases lay in between. The CDR3 runs 13 residues.

The chain has TRBV4-3 and TRBJ1-1; 7 bases are shared with TRBD1. CDR3 length: 15 amino acids. V lost 0 bases, J lost 5 bases, and 6 bases stayed unmatched. In germline, CDR1 is LGHNA, CDR2 YSLEER. CDR3 loop: CASSQEGGRGTEAFF. Here the CDR3 DNA reads TGCGCCAGCAGCCAAGAAGGTGGCAGGGGGACTGAAGCTTTCTTT.

This chain links TRBV29-1 with TRBJ1-1; 9 bases are a match to TRBD1. The CDR3 runs to 15 residues. Looked up from germline, CDR1 is SQVTM and CDR2 is ANQGSEA. J gave up 6 bases and V 5 bases, and 13 bases lay outside the gene matches. The CDR3 DNA reads as TGCAGCGTTCATCCCCCGACAGGGGGTAACTCTGAAGCTTTCTTT. Its translation is CSVHPPTGGNSEAFF.

The chain couples TRBV25-1 to TRBJ1-4; 7 bases align to TRBD1. The length of the CDR3 is 15 residues. Germline CDR1 and CDR2: MGHDK and SYGVNS. V gave up 0 bases and J gave up 7 bases; unmatched junction bases: 5. The CDR3 DNA reads as TGTGCCAGCAGTGAATATTTAGGGGGCATTGAAAAACTGTTTTTT. It codes for CASSEYLGGIEKLFF.

The V and J genes are TRBV2 and TRBJ2-1; 7 bases agree with TRBD1. The V segment lost 2 bases and the J segment 8 bases; nucleotides outside the gene matches: 9. This CDR3 spans 15 amino acids. Looked up from germline, CDR1 is SNHLY and CDR2 is FYNNEI. The CDR3 sequence: CASSELKGAEDEQFF. DNA for the CDR3: TGTGCCAGCAGTGAATTAAAGGGGGCGGAAGATGAGCAGTTCTTC.

This chain connects TRBV30 to TRBJ2-2; maybe TRBD1 (6 bases). This CDR3 region has 14 residues. Germline values: CDR1 GTSNPN, CDR2 SVGIG (reference sequence). Trimming pared 2 bases from V and 5 bases from J, leaving 12 bases between. Here the CDR3 reads CAWSKGHATGELFF. Here the CDR3 DNA reads TGTGCCTGGAGTAAGGGACATGCAACCGGGGAGCTGTTTTTT.

V gene TRBV2 combines with J gene TRBJ1-5, with 8 nucleotides matching TRBD1. V lost 5 bases and J lost 2; bases outside the gene matches: 2. Germline V lookup: CDR1 SNHLY, CDR2 FYNNEI. The CDR3 is 14 residues long. CDR3 protein: CASSLTGGNQPQHF. The CDR3 DNA is TGTGCCAGCAGTCTGACAGGGGGCAATCAGCCCCAGCATTTT. Based on the CDR3 plus reference TRBV2 and TRBJ1-5, the full variable domain is EPEVTQTPSHQVTQMGQEVILRCVPISNHLYFYWYRQILGQKVEFLVSFYNNEISEKSEIFDDQFSVERPDGSNFTLKIRSTKLEDSAMYFCASSLTGGNQPQHFGDGTRLSIL.

J is TRBJ1-2 and V is TRBV5-4; 7 positions agree with TRBD1. Germline CDR1 and CDR2: SGHNT and YYREEE (reference sequence). Losses at the gene ends were 3 bases for V and 8 bases for J; bases not matched to a gene: 7. This CDR3 is built from 13 residues. This chain's CDR3 is CASSSDRRGGYTF. The CDR3, as DNA: TGTGCCAGCAGCTCGGACAGGAGGGGAGGCTACACCTTC.

V and J are TRBV6-1 and TRBJ2-7; 7 nucleotides align to TRBD1. This CDR3 is built from 15 residues. Looked up from germline, CDR1 is MNHNS and CDR2 is SASEGT. V shed 3 bases and J 2 bases; nucleotides not matched to a gene: 7. CDR3 sequence reads: CASSDNARGTYEQYF. The CDR3 DNA follows: TGTGCCAGCAGTGATAACGCCAGGGGGACCTACGAGCAGTACTTC.

In its sample, this clone was seen once. The chain joins TRBV6-5 to TRBJ1-1; D uncertain. V lost 5 bases and J lost 2, with 9 bases in between. CDR3 length: 13 amino acids. Looked up from germline, CDR1 is MNHEY and CDR2 is SVGAGI. CDR3 sequence reads: CASSVGDNTEAFF. Here the CDR3 DNA reads TGTGCCAGCAGTGTCGGAGATAACACTGAAGCTTTCTTT.

This clone was counted a few times. The V gene is TRBV7-2, the J gene TRBJ2-5; D not certain. CDR1 and CDR2 from the germline V gene are SGHTA and FQGNSA. This CDR3 is 13 amino acids long. The germline V and J ends were trimmed by 0 bases and 9 bases, with 11 bases remaining between them. CDR3 nucleotide sequence: TGTGCCAGCAGCTTAGCATTGGAGTCGGCCCAGTACTTC. Protein product: CASSLALESAQYF. The variable domain in full, with the rest retrieved from reference TRBV7-2 and TRBJ2-5, is GAGVSQSPSNKVTEKGKDVELRCDPISGHTALYWYRQSLGQGLEFLIYFQGNSAPDKSGLPSDRFSAERTGGSVSTLTIQRTQQEDSAVYLCASSLALESAQYFGPGTRLLVL.

This clone was seen more than once but under ten times. The V gene is TRBV19, the J gene TRBJ1-5, with D perhaps TRBD1 (6 bases). The CDR3 is made up of 14 amino acids. V shed 5 bases and J shed 2 bases, with 10 bases lying between them. From germline, CDR1 is LNHDA and CDR2 SQIVND (reference sequence). In DNA form, the CDR3 reads TGTGCCAGTAGTGGACAGCTTCGCAATCAGCCCCAGCATTTT. Translating it yields CASSGQLRNQPQHF.

The rearrangement uses TRBV28 and TRBJ2-7, with 9 positions matching TRBD2. The CDR3 has 16 amino acids. Germline CDR1 MDHEN, CDR2 SYDVKM. V gave up 1 base and J gave up 7 bases; unmatched junction bases: 11. The CDR3 nucleotides are TGTGCCAGCAGTTTATCGGGCGGGGGGGTTTCTGGGGAGCAGTACTTC. This encodes CASSLSGGGVSGEQYF.

The chain joins TRBV30 to TRBJ2-2, with a tentative D call TRBD2 (5 bases). Trimming shortened V by 2 bases and J by 4 bases, and 8 bases separated the two germline ends. Germline assignment: CDR1 GTSNPN and CDR2 SVGIG (reference sequence). The CDR3 covers 13 residues. For the CDR3, the DNA is TGTGCCTGGAGTCGGGAACTCACCGGGGAGCTGTTTTTT. This translates into CAWSRELTGELFF.

The rearrangement joins TRBV6-6 to TRBJ1-6; D is unresolved. From germline, CDR1 is MNHNY and CDR2 SVGAGI (reference sequence). The V end lost 7 bases, the J end lost 0 bases, and 13 bases lay between the germline ends. The CDR3 totals 16 residues. The CDR3 sequence is CASTGDASSYNSPLHF. CDR3 DNA: TGTGCCAGCACCGGAGATGCAAGCTCCTATAATTCACCCCTCCACTTT.

The chain employs TRBV7-6 and TRBJ2-1; tentatively, D is TRBD2 (5 bases). Germline CDR1 SGHVS, CDR2 FNYEAQ. Deletions cut 2 bases from V and 8 bases from J, with 13 bases between. The CDR3 is 14 amino acids. The CDR3 region has the DNA TGTGCCAGCAGCTTATTCCTAGGGAGCGATGAGCAGTTCTTC. The encoded protein is CASSLFLGSDEQFF.

V gene TRBV5-6 combines with J gene TRBJ1-3; D is perhaps TRBD1 (5 bases). Germline CDR1 reads SGHDT; CDR2 reads YYEEEE. The CDR3 contains 18 residues. The germline V and J ends were trimmed by 0 bases and 0 bases, with 16 bases remaining between them. The CDR3 bases are TGTGCCAGCAGCTTGGGGTTTGGACAACCGTTCTCTGGAAACACCATATATTTT. Translating gives CASSLGFGQPFSGNTIYF.

The V and J genes are TRBV7-2 and TRBJ1-2, with D hard to call. Germline V gene data show CDR1 as SGHTA and CDR2 as FQGNSA. The CDR3 sequence is 16 residues long. Trimming removed 5 bases from V and 2 bases from J, with 18 bases in between. CDR3 DNA: TGTGCCAGCAGCCCCATGCCGTTTGCAGGAAACTATGGCTACACCTTC. Translation gives CASSPMPFAGNYGYTF.

The V gene is TRBV7-9, the J gene TRBJ2-1, with 7 bases lining up with TRBD2. Looked up from germline, CDR1 is SEHNR and CDR2 is FQNEAQ (reference sequence). V lost 1 base and J lost 5; bases outside the gene matches: 5. The length of the CDR3 is 15 residues. The CDR3 sequence: CASSLGSGTNNEQFF. As DNA, the CDR3 is TGTGCCAGCAGCTTAGGAAGCGGGACTAACAATGAGCAGTTCTTC.

The V and J genes are TRBV19 and TRBJ2-6; TRBD1 aligns across 7 bases. The CDR3 has 16 amino acids. Germline-derived CDR1 and CDR2 are LNHDA and SQIVND (reference sequence). The V segment lost 9 bases and the J segment 0 bases; nucleotides outside the gene matches: 8. CDR3 DNA sequence: TGTGCCAGCGGGACAGCCTTCAGCTCTGGGGCCAACGTCCTGACTTTC. The encoded protein is CASGTAFSSGANVLTF. The variable domain in full, with the rest retrieved from reference TRBV19 and TRBJ2-6, is DGGITQSPKYLFRKEGQNVTLSCEQNLNHDAMYWYRQDPGQGLRLIYYSQIVNDFQKGDIAEGYSVSREKKESFPLTVTSAQKNPTAFYLCASGTAFSSGANVLTFGAGSRLTVL.

The chain combines TRBV9 with TRBJ2-2; 10 bases align to TRBD2. The CDR3 covers 16 residues. J lost 4 bases, V lost 0 bases, and 3 bases had no gene match. The germline V gene has CDR1 SGDLS and CDR2 YYNGEE. The CDR3 region is CASSVGLAGPTGELFF. CDR3 nucleotides: TGTGCCAGCAGCGTAGGACTAGCGGGTCCCACCGGGGAGCTGTTTTTT.

The chain recombines TRBV15 with TRBJ2-3, with D possibly being TRBD2 (5 bases). The CDR3 length is 15 residues. From germline, CDR1 is LNHNV and CDR2 YYDKDF (reference sequence). V was clipped by 2 bases and J by 8 bases, with 17 bases between them. CDR3 loop: CATSRQRTVRGTQYF. The CDR3 bases are TGTGCCACCAGCAGACAACGGACTGTTCGCGGTACGCAGTATTTT.

The chain combines TRBV4-1 with TRBJ1-2; tentatively, D is TRBD1 (5 bases). The V gene lost 0 bases and the J gene lost 0 bases, with 14 bases spanning the gap. In germline, CDR1 is MGHRA, CDR2 YSYEKL. CDR3 length: 17 amino acids. In nucleotides, the CDR3 is TGCGCCAGCAGCCAAGATCCACCAGGGTCTACTAACTATGGCTACACCTTC. It translates to CASSQDPPGSTNYGYTF.

This chain links TRBV4-2 with TRBJ1-1; possible D gene TRBD1, 6 bases. There are 14 residues in the CDR3. Germline CDR1 LGHNA, CDR2 YNFKEQ. The V end was cut by 5 bases, the J end by 4 bases, with 14 bases between. The CDR3 sequence: CASSGGQKFTEAFF. The CDR3 region has the DNA TGTGCCAGCAGCGGAGGACAGAAGTTCACTGAAGCTTTCTTT.

The rearrangement links TRBV4-2 to TRBJ2-6, with D unclear. V shed 5 bases and J shed 0 bases, with 14 bases lying between them. The CDR3 consists of 17 residues. The germline V gene encodes CDR1 LGHNA and CDR2 YNFKEQ. CDR3 protein: CASSLQRTVSGANVLTF. The CDR3 DNA sequence: TGTGCCAGCAGCTTACAACGTACAGTCTCTGGGGCCAACGTCCTGACTTTC.

The chain links TRBV5-4 to TRBJ1-2; D possibly corresponds to TRBD1 (5 bases). V dropped 4 bases and J dropped 8 bases, with 15 bases sitting between them. The CDR3 has 13 amino acids. CDR1 and CDR2 (germline): SGHNT, YYREEE (reference sequence). As DNA, the CDR3 is TGTGCCAGCAGCCTCGACAGCCCCGGGGGCTACACCTTC. Amino acid sequence: CASSLDSPGGYTF.

CDR3 coding DNA: TGCGCCAGCAGCCAAGTCGAGGACAATGAGCAGTTCTTC. This gives the protein CASSQVEDNEQFF. This rearrangement joins TRBV4-3 to TRBJ2-1; D remains ambiguous. The CDR3 runs 13 residues. The V and J ends lost 1 base and 5 bases respectively, with 6 bases between them. Per the germline V gene, CDR1 is LGHNA and CDR2 is YSLEER.